This T cell receptor beta chain was sequenced in a study of cytomegalovirus exposure and HLA in healthy donors. Study as a whole: Later analysis reported that the 130 or so validation repertoires shared the platform of the 650 to 700 first-cohort repertoires. Study-level findings and limits: It was confirmed in vitro that a few of the CMV-associated chains were specific for CMV antigens. Most TCRs appeared rarely, but some public TCRs recurred in many donors.

Notes on this clone: No antigen is known for it.

Trimming took 0 bases from V and 5 from J; bases not matched to a gene: 5. Germline V gives CDR1 MRHNA, CDR2 SNTAGT. The CDR3 consists of 15 residues. The donors were part of the validation cohort of roughly 130 subjects. That cohort was separate from the first cohort, which comprised some 670 subjects. TCRdb's copy holds only in-frame clones and misses some; the assay was immunoSEQ multiplex PCR. The table has more than 85,000 clones, over 85% seen once; the top ten hold approximately 1%. Sequencing was done on a sample of PBMCs. The chain recombines TRBV6-4 with TRBJ2-3; 7 bases align to TRBD1. The clonotype was recovered from a woman under 30 in good health and CMV-seronegative. CDR3 in DNA: TGTGCCAGCAGTGACTCGGCAGGGGGTGGAGATACGCAGTATTTT. Its protein is CASSDSAGGGDTQYF.